A selection of T cell receptor beta chains follows, all from one sample in a study of CD8+CD57+ T cells in acquired aplastic anemia. One entry per CDR3 protein results from TCRdb running MiXCR on the reads. The data show 130,000 or so distinct CDR3 sequences, with 35% to 50% seen just once and 7.5% to 9.5% held by the top ten. The sample consisted of sorted CD4+, CD8+, or CD8+CD57+ T cells (not recorded which) from PBMCs. All receptors come from a human donor in good health, serving as a control. Both conserved end residues are part of each CDR3. The order of the fields is clone size, J gene, V gene, D gene, CDR3 protein, CDR3 DNA. A D gene is named only where the DNA matches it firmly. Not all rows give a size; the values are once, few, many and, for expanded clones, a class.

-,TRBJ2-7,TRBV7-6,-,CASSVGQGSGYF,-
many,TRBJ2-7,TRBV20-1,-,CSAKQGYEQYF,TGCAGTGCCAAACAGGGCTACGAGCAGTACTTC
many,TRBJ2-7,TRBV9,-,CASSVGAGLSYEQYF,TGTGCCAGCAGCGTAGGGGCAGGGCTCTCCTACGAGCAGTACTTC
many,TRBJ1-5,TRBV6-1,-,CASSIYTGLGQPQHF,TGTGCCAGCAGCATTTATACAGGGTTGGGGCAGCCCCAGCATTTT
many,TRBJ2-7,TRBV2,-,CASGRDSPYEQYF,TGTGCCAGCGGTCGGGACTCCCCCTACGAGCAGTACTTC
many,TRBJ2-1,TRBV3-1,-,CASSHSHRSEQFF,TGTGCCAGCAGCCATTCCCACAGAAGTGAGCAGTTCTTC
-,TRBJ1-2,TRBV10-3,-,CAISERGPGPSGNTF,TGTGCCATCAGTGAGAGGGGTCCTGGACCCTCTGGAAACACCTTC
-,TRBJ1-1,TRBV19,-,CASGLLMNTEAFF,TGTGCCAGTGGGCTGTTAATGAACACTGAAGCTTTCTTT
-,TRBJ2-7,TRBV5-1,-,CASSSQPTTGTYEQYF,TGCGCCAGCAGCTCTCAACCAACGACAGGAACCTACGAGCAGTACTTC
once,TRBJ2-5,TRBV10-3,TRBD2,CAISESGGGLETQYF,TGTGCCATCAGTGAGTCTGGCGGGGGTTTAGAGACCCAGTACTTC
-,TRBJ1-6,TRBV7-3,-,CASSSERNSPLHF,TGTGCCAGCAGCTCGGAACGCAATTCACCCCTCCACTTT
many,TRBJ1-1,TRBV6-5,-,CASSYGVFLDTEAFF,TGTGCCAGCAGTTACGGGGTCTTCCTGGACACTGAAGCTTTCTTT
-,TRBJ2-5,TRBV11-1,-,CASSPHGLAERLESGETQYF,TGTGCCAGCAGCCCCCATGGGCTAGCTGAGCGGCTGGAGAGTGGAGAGACCCAGTACTTC
few,TRBJ2-1,TRBV4-2,TRBD2,CASSRPLAGGYNEQFF,TGTGCCAGCAGCCGACCCCTAGCGGGGGGATACAATGAGCAGTTCTTC
many,TRBJ2-7,TRBV5-1,TRBD1,CASSYKDRAGEQYF,TGCGCCAGCAGCTATAAGGACAGGGCTGGCGAGCAGTACTTC
-,TRBJ1-6,TRBV20-1,-,CSVEGIGQDNSPLHF,TGCAGTGTCGAAGGGATCGGGCAAGATAATTCACCCCTCCACTTT
many,TRBJ2-1,TRBV5-1,TRBD1,CASSFGTGSYNEQFF,TGCGCCAGCAGCTTTGGGACAGGAAGCTACAATGAGCAGTTCTTC
few,TRBJ2-3,TRBV3-1,-,CASSQGQQGLITDTQYF,TGTGCCAGCAGCCAAGGGCAGCAGGGACTCATCACAGATACGCAGTATTTT
many,TRBJ1-5,TRBV9,-,CASSVAPGANQPQHF,TGTGCCAGCAGCGTAGCCCCCGGAGCCAATCAGCCCCAGCATTTT
many,TRBJ1-1,TRBV6-1,-,CASLKGDAVSEAFF,TGTGCCAGCTTAAAAGGGGACGCAGTGTCTGAAGCTTTCTTT
many,TRBJ1-1,TRBV5-1,-,CASGARGNTEAFF,TGCGCCAGCGGAGCTAGGGGGAACACTGAAGCTTTCTTT
-,TRBJ2-1,TRBV18,TRBD1,CASSRTIGDRSYNEQFF,TGTGCCAGCTCACGAACTATCGGGGACAGGTCCTACAATGAGCAGTTCTTC